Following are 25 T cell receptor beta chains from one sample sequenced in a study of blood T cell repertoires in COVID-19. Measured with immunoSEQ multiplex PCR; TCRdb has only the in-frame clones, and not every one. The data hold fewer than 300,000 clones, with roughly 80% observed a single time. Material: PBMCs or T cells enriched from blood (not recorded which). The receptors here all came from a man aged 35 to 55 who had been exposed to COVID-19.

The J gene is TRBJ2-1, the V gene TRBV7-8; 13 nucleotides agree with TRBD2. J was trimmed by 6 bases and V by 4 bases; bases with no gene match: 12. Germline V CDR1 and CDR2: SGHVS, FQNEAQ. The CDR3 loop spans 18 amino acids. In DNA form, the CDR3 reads TGTGCCAGCAGCTCCTCAATTCTCGGGACTAGCGGGATCAATGAGCAGTTCTTC. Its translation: CASSSSILGTSGINEQFF. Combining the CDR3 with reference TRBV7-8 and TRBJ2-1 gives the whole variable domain GAGVSQSPRYKVAKRGQDVALRCDPISGHVSLFWYQQALGQGPEFLTYFQNEAQLDKSGLPSDRFFAERPEGSVSTLKIQRTQQEDSAVYLCASSSSILGTSGINEQFFGPGTRLTVL.

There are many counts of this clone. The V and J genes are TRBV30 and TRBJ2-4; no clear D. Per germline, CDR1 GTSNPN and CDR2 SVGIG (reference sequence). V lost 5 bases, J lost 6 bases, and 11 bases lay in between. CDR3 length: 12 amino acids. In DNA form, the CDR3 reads TGTGCCTGGGCGAGGCAGAGAAACATTCAGTACTTC. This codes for CAWARQRNIQYF.

The CDR3 DNA is TGTGCCATCAGTGAGTCGCTAGCGGGGGGTCACAATGAGCAGTTCTTC. Its protein is CAISESLAGGHNEQFF. The V gene is TRBV10-3, the J gene TRBJ2-1; 11 bases are shared with TRBD2. Germline V CDR1 and CDR2: ENHRY, SYGVKD. The CDR3 consists of 16 residues. The V gene end was trimmed by 0 bases and the J gene end by 5 bases; junction bases not matched to a gene: 3.

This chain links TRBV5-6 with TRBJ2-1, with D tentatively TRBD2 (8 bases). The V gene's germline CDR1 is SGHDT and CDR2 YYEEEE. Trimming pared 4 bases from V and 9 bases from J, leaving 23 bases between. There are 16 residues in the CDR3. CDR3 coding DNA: TGTGCCAGCAGCCCACCCCCGGGACTAGGGGGCGGTGAGCAGTTCTTC. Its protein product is CASSPPPGLGGGEQFF.

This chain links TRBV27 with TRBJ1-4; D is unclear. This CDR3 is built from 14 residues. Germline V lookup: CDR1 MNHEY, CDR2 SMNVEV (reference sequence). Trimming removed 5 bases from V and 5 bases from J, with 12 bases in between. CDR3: CASSPTRRNEKLFF. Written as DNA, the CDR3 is TGTGCCAGCAGTCCAACAAGGAGAAATGAAAAACTGTTTTTT. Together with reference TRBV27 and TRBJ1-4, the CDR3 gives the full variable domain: EAQVTQNPRYLITVTGKKLTVTCSQNMNHEYMSWYRQDPGLGLRQIYYSMNVEVTDKGDVPEGYKVSRKEKRNFPLILESPSPNQTSLYFCASSPTRRNEKLFFGSGTQLSVL.

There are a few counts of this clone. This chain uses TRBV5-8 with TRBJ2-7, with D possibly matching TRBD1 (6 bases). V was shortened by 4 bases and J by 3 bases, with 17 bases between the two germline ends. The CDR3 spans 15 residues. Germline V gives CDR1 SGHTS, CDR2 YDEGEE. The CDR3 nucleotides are TGTGCCAGCAGCCCGCAGGGGTGGGTGGTCTACGAGCAGTACTTC. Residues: CASSPQGWVVYEQYF.

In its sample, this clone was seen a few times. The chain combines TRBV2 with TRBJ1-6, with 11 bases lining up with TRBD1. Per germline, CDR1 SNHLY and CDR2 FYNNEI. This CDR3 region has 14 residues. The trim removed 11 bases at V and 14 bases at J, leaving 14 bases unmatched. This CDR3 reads CAGGDRGLGIALHF. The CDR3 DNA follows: TGTGCCGGCGGGGACAGGGGGTTGGGTATAGCCCTCCACTTT. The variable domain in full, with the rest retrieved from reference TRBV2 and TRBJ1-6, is EPEVTQTPSHQVTQMGQEVILRCVPISNHLYFYWYRQILGQKVEFLVSFYNNEISEKSEIFDDQFSVERPDGSNFTLKIRSTKLEDSAMYFCAGGDRGLGIALHFGNGTRLTVT.

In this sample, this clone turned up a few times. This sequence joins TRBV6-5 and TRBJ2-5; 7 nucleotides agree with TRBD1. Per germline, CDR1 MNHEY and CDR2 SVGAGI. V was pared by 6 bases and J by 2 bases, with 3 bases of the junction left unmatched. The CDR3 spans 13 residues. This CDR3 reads CASRMGQQETQYF. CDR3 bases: TGTGCCAGCAGGATGGGACAGCAAGAGACCCAGTACTTC.

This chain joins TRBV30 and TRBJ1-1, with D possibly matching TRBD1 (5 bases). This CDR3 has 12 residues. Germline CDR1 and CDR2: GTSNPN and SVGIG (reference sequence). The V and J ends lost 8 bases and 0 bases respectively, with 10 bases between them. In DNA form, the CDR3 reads TGTGCCGGTGGGGGGATGAACACTGAAGCTTTCTTT. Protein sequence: CAGGGMNTEAFF.

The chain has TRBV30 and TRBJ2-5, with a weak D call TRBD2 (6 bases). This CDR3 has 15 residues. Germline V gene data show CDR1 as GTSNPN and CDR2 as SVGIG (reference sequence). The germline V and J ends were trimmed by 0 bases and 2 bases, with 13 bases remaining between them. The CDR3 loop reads CAWSVLSSVQETQYF. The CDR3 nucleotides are TGTGCCTGGAGTGTACTTTCTAGCGTACAAGAGACCCAGTACTTC.

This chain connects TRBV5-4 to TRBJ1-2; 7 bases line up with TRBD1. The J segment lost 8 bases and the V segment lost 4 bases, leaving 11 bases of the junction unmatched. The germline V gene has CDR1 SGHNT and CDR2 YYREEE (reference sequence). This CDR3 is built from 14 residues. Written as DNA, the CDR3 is TGTGCCAGCAGCCTTACAGGGGTAGTGGGGGGCTACACCTTC. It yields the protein CASSLTGVVGGYTF.

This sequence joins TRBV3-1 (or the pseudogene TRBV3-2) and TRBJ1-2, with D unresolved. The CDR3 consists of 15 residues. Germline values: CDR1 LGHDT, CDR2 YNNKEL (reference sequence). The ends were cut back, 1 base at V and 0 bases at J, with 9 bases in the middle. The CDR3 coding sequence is TGTGCCAGCAGCCAAGGGCGGAGCACTAACTATGGCTACACCTTC. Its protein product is CASSQGRSTNYGYTF.

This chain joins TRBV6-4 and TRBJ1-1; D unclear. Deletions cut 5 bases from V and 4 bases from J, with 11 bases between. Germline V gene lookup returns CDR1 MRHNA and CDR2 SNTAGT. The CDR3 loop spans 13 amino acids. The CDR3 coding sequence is TGTGCCAGCAGTACCGTCCGGGGCACTGAAGCTTTCTTT. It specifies CASSTVRGTEAFF.

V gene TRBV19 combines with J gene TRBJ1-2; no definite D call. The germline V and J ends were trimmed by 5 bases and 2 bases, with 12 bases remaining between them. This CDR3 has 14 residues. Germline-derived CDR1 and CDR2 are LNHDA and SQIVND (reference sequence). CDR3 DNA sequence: TGTGCCAGTAGTCAGTACAGAATAAACTATGGCTACACCTTC. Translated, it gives CASSQYRINYGYTF.

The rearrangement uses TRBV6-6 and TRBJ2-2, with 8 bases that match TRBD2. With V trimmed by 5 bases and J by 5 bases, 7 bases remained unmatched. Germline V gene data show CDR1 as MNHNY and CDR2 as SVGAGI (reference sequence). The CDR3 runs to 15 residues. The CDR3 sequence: CASSPREAGTGELFF. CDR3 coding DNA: TGTGCCAGCAGTCCGCGGGAGGCGGGTACCGGGGAGCTGTTTTTT.

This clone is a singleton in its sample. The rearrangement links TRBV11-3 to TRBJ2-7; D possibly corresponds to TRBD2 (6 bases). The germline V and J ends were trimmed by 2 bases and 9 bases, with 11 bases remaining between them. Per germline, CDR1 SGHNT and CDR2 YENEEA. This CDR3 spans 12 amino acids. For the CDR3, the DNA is TGTGCCAGCAGCTTAAGGTCCGGGGGGCAGTACTTC. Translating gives CASSLRSGGQYF.

CDR3 loop: CASSLGSRAEEKLFF. CDR3 bases: TGTGCCAGCAGCTTAGGATCCAGGGCTGAGGAAAAACTGTTTTTT. The rearrangement joins TRBV11-3 to TRBJ1-4, with a possible D match to TRBD1 (5 bases). The CDR3 spans 15 residues. Germline V gene sequence: CDR1 SGHNT, CDR2 YENEEA. Trimming took 1 base from V and 8 from J, leaving 14 bases between them.

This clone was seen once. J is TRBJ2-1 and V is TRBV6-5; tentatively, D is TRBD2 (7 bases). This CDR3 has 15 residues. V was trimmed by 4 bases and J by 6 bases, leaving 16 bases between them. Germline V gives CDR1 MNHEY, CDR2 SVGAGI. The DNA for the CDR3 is TGTGCCAGCAGTTTCGTCGGGGGGCAAAGCAATGAGCAGTTCTTC. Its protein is CASSFVGGQSNEQFF.

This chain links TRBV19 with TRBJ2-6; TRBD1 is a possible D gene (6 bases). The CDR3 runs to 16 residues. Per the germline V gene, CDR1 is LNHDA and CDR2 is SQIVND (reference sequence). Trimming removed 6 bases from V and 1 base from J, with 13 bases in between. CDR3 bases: TGTGCCAGTAGCTCCTACAGGGCGTCTGGGGCCAACGTCCTGACTTTC. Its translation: CASSSYRASGANVLTF.

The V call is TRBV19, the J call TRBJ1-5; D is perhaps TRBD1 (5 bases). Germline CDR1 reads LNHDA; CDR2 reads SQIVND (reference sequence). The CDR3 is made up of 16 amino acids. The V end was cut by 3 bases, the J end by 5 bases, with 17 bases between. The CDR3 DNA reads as TGTGCCAGTAGTATGCCCGGGGGGGTTCTACATCAGCCCCAGCATTTT. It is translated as CASSMPGGVLHQPQHF.

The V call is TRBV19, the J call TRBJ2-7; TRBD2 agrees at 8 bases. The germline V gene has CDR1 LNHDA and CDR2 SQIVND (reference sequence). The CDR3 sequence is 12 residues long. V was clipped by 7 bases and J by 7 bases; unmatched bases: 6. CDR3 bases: TGTGCCAGTATCCAGCGGGAGAGGGAGCAGTACTTC. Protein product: CASIQREREQYF.

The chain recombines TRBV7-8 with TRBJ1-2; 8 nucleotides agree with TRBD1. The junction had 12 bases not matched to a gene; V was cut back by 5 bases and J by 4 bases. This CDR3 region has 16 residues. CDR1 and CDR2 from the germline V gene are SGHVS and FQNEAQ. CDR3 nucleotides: TGTGCCAGCAGCCGGAGTCCGGGACAGGTTCTCTATGGCTACACCTTC. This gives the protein CASSRSPGQVLYGYTF.

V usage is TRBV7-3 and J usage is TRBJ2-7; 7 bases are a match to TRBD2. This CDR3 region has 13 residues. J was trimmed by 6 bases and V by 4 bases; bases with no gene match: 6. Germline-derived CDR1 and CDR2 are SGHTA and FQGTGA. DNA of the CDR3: TGTGCCAGCAGCTCTCTAGCGGCGGCCGAGCAGTACTTC. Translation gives CASSSLAAAEQYF.

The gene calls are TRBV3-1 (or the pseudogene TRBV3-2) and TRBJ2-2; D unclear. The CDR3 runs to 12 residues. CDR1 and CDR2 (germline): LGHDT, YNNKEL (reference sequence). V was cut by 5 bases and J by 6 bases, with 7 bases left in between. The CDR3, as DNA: TGTGCCAGCAGCTCCTATCCCGGGGAGCTGTTTTTT. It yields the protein CASSSYPGELFF.

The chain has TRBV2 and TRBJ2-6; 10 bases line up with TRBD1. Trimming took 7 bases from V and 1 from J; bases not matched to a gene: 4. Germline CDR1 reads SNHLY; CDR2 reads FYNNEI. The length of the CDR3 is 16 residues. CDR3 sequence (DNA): TGTGCCAGCATGAGGGACAGGGGTTCTGGGGCCAACGTCCTGACTTTC. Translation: CASMRDRGSGANVLTF.